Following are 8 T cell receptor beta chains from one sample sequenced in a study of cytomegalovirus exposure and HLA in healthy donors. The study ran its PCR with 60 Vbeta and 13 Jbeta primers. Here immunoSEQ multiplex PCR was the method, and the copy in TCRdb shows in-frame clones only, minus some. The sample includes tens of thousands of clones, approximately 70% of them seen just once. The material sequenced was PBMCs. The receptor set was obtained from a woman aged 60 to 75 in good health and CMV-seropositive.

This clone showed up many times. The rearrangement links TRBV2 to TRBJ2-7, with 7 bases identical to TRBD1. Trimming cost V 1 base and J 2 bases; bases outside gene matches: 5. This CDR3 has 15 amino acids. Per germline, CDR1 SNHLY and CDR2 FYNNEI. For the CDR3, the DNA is TGTGCCAGCAGTGAAGGGGGGACAGTGACCTACGAGCAGTACTTC. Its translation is CASSEGGTVTYEQYF.

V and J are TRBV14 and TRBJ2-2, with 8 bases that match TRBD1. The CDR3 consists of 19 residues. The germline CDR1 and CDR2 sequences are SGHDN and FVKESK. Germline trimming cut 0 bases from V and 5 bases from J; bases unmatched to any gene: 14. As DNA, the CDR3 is TGTGCCAGCAGCCAAGAACACCCCACGTGGACAGGGTGGACCGGGGAGCTGTTTTTT. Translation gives CASSQEHPTWTGWTGELFF.

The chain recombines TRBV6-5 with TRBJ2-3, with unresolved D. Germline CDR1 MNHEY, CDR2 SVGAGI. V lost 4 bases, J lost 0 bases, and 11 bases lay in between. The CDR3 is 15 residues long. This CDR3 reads CASSFTVTSTDTQYF. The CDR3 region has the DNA TGTGCCAGCAGTTTTACCGTTACTAGCACAGATACGCAGTATTTT.

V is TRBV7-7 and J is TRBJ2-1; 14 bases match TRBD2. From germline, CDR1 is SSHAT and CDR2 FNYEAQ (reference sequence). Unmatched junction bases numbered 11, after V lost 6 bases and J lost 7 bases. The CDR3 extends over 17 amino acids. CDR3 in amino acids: CASSYLPGLAGENEQFF. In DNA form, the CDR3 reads TGTGCCAGCAGTTACCTACCGGGACTAGCGGGGGAGAATGAGCAGTTCTTC.

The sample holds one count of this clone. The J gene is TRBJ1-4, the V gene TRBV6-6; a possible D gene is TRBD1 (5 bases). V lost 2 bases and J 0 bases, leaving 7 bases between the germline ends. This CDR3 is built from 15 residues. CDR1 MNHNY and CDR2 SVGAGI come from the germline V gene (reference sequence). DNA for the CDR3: TGTGCCAGCAGTTACACAGGAGCAACTAATGAAAAACTGTTTTTT. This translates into CASSYTGATNEKLFF.

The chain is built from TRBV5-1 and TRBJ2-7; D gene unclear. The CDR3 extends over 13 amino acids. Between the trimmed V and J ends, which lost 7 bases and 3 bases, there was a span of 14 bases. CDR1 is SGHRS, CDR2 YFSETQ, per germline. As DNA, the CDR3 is TGCGCCAGCGGTCAGACTGTCGGCTACGAGCAGTACTTC. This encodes CASGQTVGYEQYF.

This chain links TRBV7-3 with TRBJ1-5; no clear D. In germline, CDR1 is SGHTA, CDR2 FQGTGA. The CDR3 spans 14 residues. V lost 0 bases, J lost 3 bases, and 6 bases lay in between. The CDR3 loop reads CASSLTADNQPQHF. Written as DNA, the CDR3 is TGTGCCAGCAGCTTAACAGCGGACAATCAGCCCCAGCATTTT.

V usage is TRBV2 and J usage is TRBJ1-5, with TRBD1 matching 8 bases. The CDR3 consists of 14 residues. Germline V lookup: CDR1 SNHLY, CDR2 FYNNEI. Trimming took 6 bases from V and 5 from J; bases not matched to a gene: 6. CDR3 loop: CASRWTGSDQPQHF. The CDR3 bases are TGTGCCAGCAGATGGACAGGGAGCGATCAGCCCCAGCATTTT. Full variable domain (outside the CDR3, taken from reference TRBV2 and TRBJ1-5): EPEVTQTPSHQVTQMGQEVILRCVPISNHLYFYWYRQILGQKVEFLVSFYNNEISEKSEIFDDQFSVERPDGSNFTLKIRSTKLEDSAMYFCASRWTGSDQPQHFGDGTRLSIL.